What follows describes a single T cell receptor (beta chain). Its antigen is undetermined. This record belongs to a study of graft-versus-host responses after intestinal transplantation. Across the study: The transplants performed in recipients were multivisceral, liver-intestinal, or isolated intestinal. Induction using anti-thymocyte globulin, followed by tacrolimus and steroids for 2 to 4 years, was given to all recipients. Study results and limitations: Early post-transplant HvG declines showed an association with peak circulating GvH clone levels.

The CDR3 loop spans 16 amino acids. Per germline, CDR1 MGHRA and CDR2 YSYEKL. The V segment lost 4 bases and the J segment 6 bases; nucleotides outside the gene matches: 12. This table comes from immunoSEQ multiplex PCR, and its TCRdb copy is limited to in-frame clones, with some not included. This table holds about 51,000 clones, roughly 90% found once. The chain links TRBV4-1 to TRBJ2-1, with 7 bases aligning to TRBD2. This clonotype was obtained from a human donor who was the organ donor for an intestinal transplant. Here the sequenced sample was unstimulated CD4+ T cells sorted from spleen or lymph node cells, taken before transplant. CDR3 residues: CASSLVAERGLNEQFF. The CDR3 DNA reads as TGCGCCAGCAGCCTAGTGGCCGAGCGGGGTCTCAATGAGCAGTTCTTC.